This T cell receptor beta chain came from a study of CD8+ T cells in alopecia areata. At the level of the study: It was 6 to 18 months of tofacitinib, and then there were 6 months off drug.

Points from the study as a whole: Elevated clonality characterized lesional scalp relative to normal scalp, particularly in alopecia totalis/universalis.

The V gene's germline CDR1 is SNHLY and CDR2 FYNNEI. The CDR3 is 13 residues long. The V end was cut by 7 bases, the J end by 7 bases, with 14 bases between. Isolation of CD4+ and CD8+ T cells from PBMCs was achieved by sorting. A note on this clone: Its specificity is unknown.

cDNA reverse transcribed from extracted RNA served as the sequencing template. Some clones are missing from TCRdb's copy, which holds only in-frame ones; the method was immunoSEQ multiplex PCR. The repertoire has fewer than 200,000 clones, approximately 59% of them found once; the top ten carry roughly 14%. The material sequenced was CD4+ T cells sorted from blood, taken at week 0. The chain uses TRBV2 and TRBJ1-5; D is perhaps TRBD1 (5 bases). This clonotype originated in a human donor with alopecia areata. In DNA form, the CDR3 reads TGTGCCAGCATGAGAGAGGGGTTACAGCCCCAGCATTTT. This translates into CASMREGLQPQHF.